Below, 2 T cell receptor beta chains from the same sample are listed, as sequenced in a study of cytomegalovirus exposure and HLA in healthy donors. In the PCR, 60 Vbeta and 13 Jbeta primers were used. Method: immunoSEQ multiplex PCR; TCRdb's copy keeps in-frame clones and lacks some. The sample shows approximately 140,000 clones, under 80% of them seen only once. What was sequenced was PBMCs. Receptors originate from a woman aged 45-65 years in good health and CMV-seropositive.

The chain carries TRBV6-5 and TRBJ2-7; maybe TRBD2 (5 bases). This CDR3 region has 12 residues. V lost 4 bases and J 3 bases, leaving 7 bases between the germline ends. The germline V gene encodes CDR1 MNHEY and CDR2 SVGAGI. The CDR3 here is CASSSGNYEQYF. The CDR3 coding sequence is TGTGCCAGCAGTTCGGGGAACTACGAGCAGTACTTC.

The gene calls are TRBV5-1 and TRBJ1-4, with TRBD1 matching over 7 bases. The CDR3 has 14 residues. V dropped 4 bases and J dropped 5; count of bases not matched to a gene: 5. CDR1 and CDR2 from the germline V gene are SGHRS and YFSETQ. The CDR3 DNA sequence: TGCGCCAGCAGCGTGACAGGGACCAATGAAAAACTGTTTTTT. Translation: CASSVTGTNEKLFF.